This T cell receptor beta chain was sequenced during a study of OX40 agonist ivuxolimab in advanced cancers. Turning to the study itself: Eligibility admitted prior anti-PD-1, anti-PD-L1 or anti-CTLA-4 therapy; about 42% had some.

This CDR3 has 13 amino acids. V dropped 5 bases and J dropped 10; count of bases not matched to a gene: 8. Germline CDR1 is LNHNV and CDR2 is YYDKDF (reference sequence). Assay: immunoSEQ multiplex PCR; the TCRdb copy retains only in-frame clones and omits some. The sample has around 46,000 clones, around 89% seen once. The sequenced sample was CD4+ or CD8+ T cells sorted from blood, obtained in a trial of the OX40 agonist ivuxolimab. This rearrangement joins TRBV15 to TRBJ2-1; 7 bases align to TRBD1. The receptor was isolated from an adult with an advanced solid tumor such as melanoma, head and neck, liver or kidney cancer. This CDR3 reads CATSVGQPEEQFF. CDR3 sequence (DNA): TGTGCCACCAGCGTGGGACAGCCGGAGGAGCAGTTCTTC. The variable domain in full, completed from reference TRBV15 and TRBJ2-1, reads DAMVIQNPRYQVTQFGKPVTLSCSQTLNHNVMYWYQQKSSQAPKLLFHYYDKDFNNEADTPDNFQSRRPNTSFCFLDIRSPGLGDTAMYLCATSVGQPEEQFFGPGTRLTVL.